This TCR beta chain was captured by sequencing in a study of T cells in localized non-small cell lung cancer (dated by TCRdb to 2018 to 2021). For the study in its entirety: T cell repertoires of 200 to 250 early-stage NSCLC patients were analyzed, with tumors being compared against uninvolved tumor-adjacent lungs. The cohort was made up of around 250 treatment-naive NSCLC patients whose localized lung tumors had been resected. Of the NSCLC patients, roughly 130 were male and approximately 100 were female, and the mean age was approximately 69 years. Study-level results and caveats: Higher blood T cell density associated with longer overall survival, while higher adjacent-lung clonality associated with shorter survival. Because multi-region tumor sequencing was not done, intratumor heterogeneity could not be ruled out. Because of the exploratory design, TCR variables were selected using unadjusted p-values without false-discovery rate correction. Uninvolved tumor-adjacent lung showed the highest T cell clonality, higher than tumor, which suggests more focused antigenic responses in the uninvolved tumor-adjacent lung. A median of 57 of the top 100 tumor clones turned up in the paired uninvolved adjacent lung, and 25 to 30 of those clones also ranked among the top 100 of that same adjacent lung.

TCR beta CDR3 regions were sequenced from DNA using the immunoSEQ Assay. As for the authors' bioinformatics: To compute T cell density, TCR beta template counts were normalized to usable DNA, which was estimated by amplifying housekeeping genes. Richness was estimated using the preseqR package, with extrapolation to 400,000 templates for PBMC samples and to 120,000 templates for tissue samples. Clonality was calculated as one minus Pielou's evenness. Tissue-enriched TCRs were identified through differential abundance testing performed on productive amino-acid clonotypes, with a minimum total count of 5 and an alpha of 0.1. The Jaccard Index and the Morisita Overlap Index were used to measure how much the repertoires overlapped between compartments. TCR beta CDR3s were clustered by GLIPH together with public tetramer-defined viral CDR3s, and at least three viral sequences plus V-gene enrichment were required for viral motifs. Drawn from immuneACCESS, this table holds only the in-frame rearrangements with V and J called that TCRdb kept. Clones are partly lost; checked studies trace under half to an unresolved V gene and leave the rest unexplained. From that table come the V and J calls and clone size; the DNA was used to work out D and trimming. This sample gives about 40,000 clones in total; 81% of them show up just once. Jointly, the top ten make up around 7.3% of the sample.

Taken from cysteine to phenylalanine, the CDR3 has 11 residues. Only the CDR3 part of the read is kept: 33 bases, read in frame from the first base. V is reduced by 8 bases and J by 7 bases, leaving a spacing of 12 bases between them. The germline V gene supplies CDR1 SQVTM and CDR2 ANQGSEA. About this clone itself: What this receptor recognizes is not known. Per-base quality was not reported, and no clone a single base away is much larger than it.

At diagnosis, tumor, uninvolved tumor-adjacent lung and peripheral blood were collected and then preserved as a mix of FFPE and fresh-frozen material. For TCR repertoire profiling, blood samples were analyzed as peripheral blood mononuclear cells. The chain employs TRBV29-1 and TRBJ2-1; the best D guess is TRBD1, with 5 bases matching. This TCR was recovered from a male donor aged 60 or over with stage II lung adenocarcinoma. The material was peripheral blood mononuclear cells, obtained before any cancer treatment. Here the CDR3 is given as CSSGHSNEQFF. Read as DNA, the sequence is TGCAGCTCTGGACATTCGAATGAGCAGTTCTTC.